This is a list of T cell receptor beta chains from one sample in a study of T cell responses to AZD1222 COVID-19 vaccine. TCRdb's table, derived via immunoSEQ multiplex PCR, lists solely in-frame clones and lacks some. The table lists 100,000 to 150,000 clones, 87% of them singletons. Sequencing used peripheral blood, obtained on day 0 of AZD1222 vaccination. All receptors derive from an adult in good health. Both conserved end residues are part of each CDR3. Size values are once, few and many counts, or a class for expanded clones, and some rows have none.

clone size: NA
CDR3 length: 15
V gene: TRBV7-9
J gene: TRBJ2-1
CDR3 protein: CAGRYKRDGYNEQFF

clone size: once
CDR3 length: 15
V gene: TRBV7-9
J gene: TRBJ1-2
CDR3 protein: CASSSTLTGNTGYTF

clone size: NA
CDR3 length: 13
V gene: TRBV5-1
J gene: TRBJ1-2
CDR3 protein: CASSLAVASYYTF

clone size: NA
CDR3 length: 16
V gene: TRBV3-1/TRBV3-2
J gene: TRBJ2-7
CDR3 protein: CASSLIGTGISYEQYF

clone size: once
CDR3 length: 13
V gene: TRBV6-5
J gene: TRBJ2-3
CDR3 protein: CASVIGITDTQYF

clone size: once
CDR3 length: 12
V gene: TRBV15
J gene: TRBJ2-5
CDR3 protein: CATSRDQETQYF

clone size: NA
CDR3 length: 16
V gene: TRBV3-1/TRBV3-2
J gene: TRBJ1-4
CDR3 protein: CASSPRGSATNEKLFF

clone size: NA
CDR3 length: 15
V gene: TRBV5-4
J gene: TRBJ1-2
CDR3 protein: CASSSRDRGTYGYTF

clone size: NA
CDR3 length: 15
V gene: TRBV7-6
J gene: TRBJ1-2
CDR3 protein: CASSSMTGINYGYTF

clone size: few
CDR3 length: 13
V gene: TRBV14
J gene: TRBJ1-2
CDR3 protein: CASSQGGVNGYTF

clone size: NA
CDR3 length: 16
V gene: TRBV9
J gene: TRBJ1-3
CDR3 protein: CASSATTGVIGNTIYF

clone size: NA
CDR3 length: 15
V gene: TRBV7-3
J gene: TRBJ2-1
CDR3 protein: CASSLLGGISNEQFF

clone size: NA
CDR3 length: 15
V gene: TRBV28
J gene: TRBJ2-5
CDR3 protein: CASSSRLAGEETQYF

clone size: NA
CDR3 length: 15
V gene: TRBV19
J gene: TRBJ1-2
CDR3 protein: CASSIPGRAGYGYTF

clone size: NA
CDR3 length: 14
V gene: TRBV11-2
J gene: TRBJ2-1
CDR3 protein: CASSLAGTKNEQFF

clone size: NA
CDR3 length: 15
V gene: TRBV5-1
J gene: TRBJ1-2
CDR3 protein: CASSLSGTGSEGYTF

clone size: NA
CDR3 length: 16
V gene: TRBV18
J gene: TRBJ2-5
CDR3 protein: CASSPNAASGSETQYF

clone size: NA
CDR3 length: 17
V gene: TRBV3-1/TRBV3-2
J gene: TRBJ2-1
CDR3 protein: CASSQYSGGGPFSEQFF

clone size: NA
CDR3 length: 11
V gene: TRBV29-1
J gene: TRBJ1-1
CDR3 protein: CSVEGGREAFF

clone size: NA
CDR3 length: 15
V gene: TRBV7-9
J gene: TRBJ1-1
CDR3 protein: CASSPAGATNTEAFF

clone size: few
CDR3 length: 13
V gene: TRBV7-8
J gene: TRBJ1-2
CDR3 protein: CASSPRQGYGYTF

clone size: NA
CDR3 length: 16
V gene: TRBV7-9
J gene: TRBJ2-7
CDR3 protein: CASSSRGLAERYEQYF

clone size: NA
CDR3 length: 15
V gene: TRBV2
J gene: TRBJ2-7
CDR3 protein: CASSITVVLSIEQYF

clone size: NA
CDR3 length: 17
V gene: TRBV3-1/TRBV3-2
J gene: TRBJ1-4
CDR3 protein: CASSQAPIGGRDEKLFF

clone size: NA
CDR3 length: 16
V gene: TRBV19
J gene: TRBJ2-3
CDR3 protein: CASSLLLAGFTDTQYF

clone size: NA
CDR3 length: 15
V gene: TRBV5-1
J gene: TRBJ2-7
CDR3 protein: CASSTLASSSYEQYF

clone size: NA
CDR3 length: 14
V gene: TRBV27
J gene: TRBJ1-2
CDR3 protein: CASRARATGYGYTF

clone size: NA
CDR3 length: 14
V gene: TRBV5-1
J gene: TRBJ1-1
CDR3 protein: CASSVKHGEVEAFF

clone size: NA
CDR3 length: 15
V gene: TRBV28
J gene: TRBJ2-3
CDR3 protein: CASSLWQGSTDTQYF

clone size: NA
CDR3 length: 14
V gene: TRBV10-3
J gene: TRBJ1-2
CDR3 protein: CAIRSRGVDYGYTF

clone size: NA
CDR3 length: 12
V gene: TRBV5-1
J gene: TRBJ2-3
CDR3 protein: CASSLMSDTQYF